A single TCR beta chain is shown here with its context. The length of the CDR3 is 15 residues. Germline-derived CDR1 and CDR2 are MNHEY and SMNVEV (reference sequence). Trimming took off 2 bases at V and 9 bases at J, with 14 bases between the two ends. The record originates from a study of blood T cell repertoires in COVID-19. Study overall: Acute and convalescent COVID-19 samples came from the United States, Italy and Spain.

Assay: immunoSEQ multiplex PCR; the TCRdb copy retains only in-frame clones and omits some. The repertoire holds a few hundred thousand clones, approximately 80% seen once, with under 5.5% in the top ten. The chain has TRBV27 and TRBJ1-6; D is possibly TRBD1 (5 bases). The sequenced material came from peripheral blood. This TCR was sampled from a man between 60 and 75 years old with acute or convalescent COVID-19. CDR3 residues: CASSLGQGLSSPLHF. Here the CDR3 DNA reads TGTGCCAGCAGTTTAGGGCAGGGTTTGAGTTCACCCCTCCACTTT.